The clone carrying this TCR beta chain was seen at least ten times. After removal of 5 bases from V and 9 bases from J, the junction contained 13 bases not matched to a gene. This CDR3 is 15 amino acids long. This sample was taken from a study of identical twins. TCRdb fed the 5' RACE reads into MiXCR, producing one record per CDR3 protein. The top ten hold 1.6% of the sample, which has fewer than 650,000 distinct CDR3 sequences, about 7.6% seen once. This sample also belongs to another study, concerning yellow fever vaccine responses in identical twins.

The rearrangement joins TRBV12-3 or TRBV12-4 to TRBJ2-1; 7 bases line up with TRBD2. The sequence was obtained from a woman younger than 30 in good health. Sequenced input: PBMCs. CDR3 sequence (DNA): TGTGCCAGCAGTGGTTGGCTAGCGGACCCCGGTGAGCAGTTCTTC. Protein sequence: CASSGWLADPGEQFF.